The following is a TCR beta chain sequence with its context. Its specificity is not known. The data originate from a study of T cells in Graves' hyperthyroidism and ophthalmopathy. For the study at large: Peripheral blood draws took place at initial diagnosis, ahead of any treatment.

Study-level findings and limits: Clonotypes that were expanded in thyroid above 0.001 mostly appeared in blood too. A model using 13 V-J features told ophthalmopathy apart from stable hyperthyroidism.

V lost 0 bases, J lost 5 bases, and 10 bases stayed unmatched. The CDR3 has 17 amino acids. Looked up from germline, CDR1 is LNHNV and CDR2 is YYDKDF (reference sequence). Exclusion of a patient resulted from uncontrolled infection, other autoimmune disease, pregnancy or lactation. Amplification of TCR beta CDR3 regions was performed using RNA transcripts as template. First-round RT-PCR of the TCR CDR3 relied on the HTBI primer set. One entry per CDR3 protein, called by TCRdb with MiXCR from the multiplex PCR reads. The sample lists 400,000 to 600,000 distinct CDR3 sequences, more than 15% occurring once.

The material sequenced was blood. V and J are TRBV15 and TRBJ2-7; TRBD1 aligns across 10 bases. The TCR sequence derives from a woman in her thirties with Graves' ophthalmopathy. The CDR3 reads CATSRDQLDRGLNEQYF. The CDR3 DNA reads TGTGCCACCAGCAGAGACCAACTAGACAGGGGGCTCAACGAGCAGTACTTC. The variable domain in full, with the rest retrieved from reference TRBV15 and TRBJ2-7, is DAMVIQNPRYQVTQFGKPVTLSCSQTLNHNVMYWYQQKSSQAPKLLFHYYDKDFNNEADTPDNFQSRRPNTSFCFLDIRSPGLGDTAMYLCATSRDQLDRGLNEQYFGPGTRLTVT.